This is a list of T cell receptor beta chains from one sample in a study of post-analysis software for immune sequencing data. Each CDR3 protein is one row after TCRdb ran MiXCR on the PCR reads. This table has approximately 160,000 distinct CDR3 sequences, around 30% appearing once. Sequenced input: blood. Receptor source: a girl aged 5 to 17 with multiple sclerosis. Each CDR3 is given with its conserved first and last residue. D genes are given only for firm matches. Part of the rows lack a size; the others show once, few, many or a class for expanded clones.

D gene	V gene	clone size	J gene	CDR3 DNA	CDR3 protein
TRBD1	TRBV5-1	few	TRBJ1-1	TGCGCCAGCAGCCCCTGGGACAGGGTTCCCGAAGCTTTCTTT	CASSPWDRVPEAFF
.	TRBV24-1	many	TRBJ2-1	TGTGCCACGTCAGGAGTCAATGAGCAGTTCTTC	CATSGVNEQFF
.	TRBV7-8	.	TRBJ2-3	TGTGCCAGCAGCTTAGCTAGTAGAGCTAGATCTAGCACAGATACGCAGTATTTT	CASSLASRARSSTDTQYF
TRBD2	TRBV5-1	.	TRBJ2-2	TGCGCCAGCAGCACCGCTAGCGGGAGAATGACCGGGGAGCTGTTTTTT	CASSTASGRMTGELFF
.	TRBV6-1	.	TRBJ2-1	TGTGCCAGCAGTGAAAGGCTAGAAGGGGAGCAGTTCTTC	CASSERLEGEQFF
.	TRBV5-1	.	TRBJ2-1	TGCGCCAGCAGCTTGGACAGGGTGAAAGGCAATGAGCAGTTCTTC	CASSLDRVKGNEQFF
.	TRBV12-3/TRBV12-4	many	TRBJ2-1	TGTGCCAGCAGTTTAGTTAGGGAGCAGTTCTTC	CASSLVREQFF
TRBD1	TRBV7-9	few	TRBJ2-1	TGTGCCAGCAGCTCCGGGACAGGGGATTTAATAGAGCAGTTCTTC	CASSSGTGDLIEQFF
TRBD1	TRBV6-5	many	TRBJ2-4	TGTGCCAGCAGTTACCGCCCCCAACAGGGGGCCAAAAACATTCAGTACTTC	CASSYRPQQGAKNIQYF
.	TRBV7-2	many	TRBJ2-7	TGTGCCAGCAGCTTAGCGTTAGGGAGACTAGCCTACGAGCAGTACTTC	CASSLALGRLAYEQYF
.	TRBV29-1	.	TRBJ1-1	TGCAGCGTTTTACAGGGGAACACTGAAGCTTTCTTT	CSVLQGNTEAFF
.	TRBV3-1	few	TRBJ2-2	TGTGCCAGCAGCCAACGGGCGGGATTTGCTGGGGAGCTGTTTTTT	CASSQRAGFAGELFF
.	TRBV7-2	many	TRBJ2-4	TGTGCCAGCAGCTTCTTCGTTTTAGCCAAAAACATTCAGTACTTC	CASSFFVLAKNIQYF
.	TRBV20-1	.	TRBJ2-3	TGCAGTGCTCCCCCGTTCGGCGGATACACAGATACGCAGTATTTT	CSAPPFGGYTDTQYF
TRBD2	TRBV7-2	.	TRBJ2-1	TGTGCCAGCAGCTCAGGACTAGCGGGGGCGAATGAGCAGTTCTTC	CASSSGLAGANEQFF